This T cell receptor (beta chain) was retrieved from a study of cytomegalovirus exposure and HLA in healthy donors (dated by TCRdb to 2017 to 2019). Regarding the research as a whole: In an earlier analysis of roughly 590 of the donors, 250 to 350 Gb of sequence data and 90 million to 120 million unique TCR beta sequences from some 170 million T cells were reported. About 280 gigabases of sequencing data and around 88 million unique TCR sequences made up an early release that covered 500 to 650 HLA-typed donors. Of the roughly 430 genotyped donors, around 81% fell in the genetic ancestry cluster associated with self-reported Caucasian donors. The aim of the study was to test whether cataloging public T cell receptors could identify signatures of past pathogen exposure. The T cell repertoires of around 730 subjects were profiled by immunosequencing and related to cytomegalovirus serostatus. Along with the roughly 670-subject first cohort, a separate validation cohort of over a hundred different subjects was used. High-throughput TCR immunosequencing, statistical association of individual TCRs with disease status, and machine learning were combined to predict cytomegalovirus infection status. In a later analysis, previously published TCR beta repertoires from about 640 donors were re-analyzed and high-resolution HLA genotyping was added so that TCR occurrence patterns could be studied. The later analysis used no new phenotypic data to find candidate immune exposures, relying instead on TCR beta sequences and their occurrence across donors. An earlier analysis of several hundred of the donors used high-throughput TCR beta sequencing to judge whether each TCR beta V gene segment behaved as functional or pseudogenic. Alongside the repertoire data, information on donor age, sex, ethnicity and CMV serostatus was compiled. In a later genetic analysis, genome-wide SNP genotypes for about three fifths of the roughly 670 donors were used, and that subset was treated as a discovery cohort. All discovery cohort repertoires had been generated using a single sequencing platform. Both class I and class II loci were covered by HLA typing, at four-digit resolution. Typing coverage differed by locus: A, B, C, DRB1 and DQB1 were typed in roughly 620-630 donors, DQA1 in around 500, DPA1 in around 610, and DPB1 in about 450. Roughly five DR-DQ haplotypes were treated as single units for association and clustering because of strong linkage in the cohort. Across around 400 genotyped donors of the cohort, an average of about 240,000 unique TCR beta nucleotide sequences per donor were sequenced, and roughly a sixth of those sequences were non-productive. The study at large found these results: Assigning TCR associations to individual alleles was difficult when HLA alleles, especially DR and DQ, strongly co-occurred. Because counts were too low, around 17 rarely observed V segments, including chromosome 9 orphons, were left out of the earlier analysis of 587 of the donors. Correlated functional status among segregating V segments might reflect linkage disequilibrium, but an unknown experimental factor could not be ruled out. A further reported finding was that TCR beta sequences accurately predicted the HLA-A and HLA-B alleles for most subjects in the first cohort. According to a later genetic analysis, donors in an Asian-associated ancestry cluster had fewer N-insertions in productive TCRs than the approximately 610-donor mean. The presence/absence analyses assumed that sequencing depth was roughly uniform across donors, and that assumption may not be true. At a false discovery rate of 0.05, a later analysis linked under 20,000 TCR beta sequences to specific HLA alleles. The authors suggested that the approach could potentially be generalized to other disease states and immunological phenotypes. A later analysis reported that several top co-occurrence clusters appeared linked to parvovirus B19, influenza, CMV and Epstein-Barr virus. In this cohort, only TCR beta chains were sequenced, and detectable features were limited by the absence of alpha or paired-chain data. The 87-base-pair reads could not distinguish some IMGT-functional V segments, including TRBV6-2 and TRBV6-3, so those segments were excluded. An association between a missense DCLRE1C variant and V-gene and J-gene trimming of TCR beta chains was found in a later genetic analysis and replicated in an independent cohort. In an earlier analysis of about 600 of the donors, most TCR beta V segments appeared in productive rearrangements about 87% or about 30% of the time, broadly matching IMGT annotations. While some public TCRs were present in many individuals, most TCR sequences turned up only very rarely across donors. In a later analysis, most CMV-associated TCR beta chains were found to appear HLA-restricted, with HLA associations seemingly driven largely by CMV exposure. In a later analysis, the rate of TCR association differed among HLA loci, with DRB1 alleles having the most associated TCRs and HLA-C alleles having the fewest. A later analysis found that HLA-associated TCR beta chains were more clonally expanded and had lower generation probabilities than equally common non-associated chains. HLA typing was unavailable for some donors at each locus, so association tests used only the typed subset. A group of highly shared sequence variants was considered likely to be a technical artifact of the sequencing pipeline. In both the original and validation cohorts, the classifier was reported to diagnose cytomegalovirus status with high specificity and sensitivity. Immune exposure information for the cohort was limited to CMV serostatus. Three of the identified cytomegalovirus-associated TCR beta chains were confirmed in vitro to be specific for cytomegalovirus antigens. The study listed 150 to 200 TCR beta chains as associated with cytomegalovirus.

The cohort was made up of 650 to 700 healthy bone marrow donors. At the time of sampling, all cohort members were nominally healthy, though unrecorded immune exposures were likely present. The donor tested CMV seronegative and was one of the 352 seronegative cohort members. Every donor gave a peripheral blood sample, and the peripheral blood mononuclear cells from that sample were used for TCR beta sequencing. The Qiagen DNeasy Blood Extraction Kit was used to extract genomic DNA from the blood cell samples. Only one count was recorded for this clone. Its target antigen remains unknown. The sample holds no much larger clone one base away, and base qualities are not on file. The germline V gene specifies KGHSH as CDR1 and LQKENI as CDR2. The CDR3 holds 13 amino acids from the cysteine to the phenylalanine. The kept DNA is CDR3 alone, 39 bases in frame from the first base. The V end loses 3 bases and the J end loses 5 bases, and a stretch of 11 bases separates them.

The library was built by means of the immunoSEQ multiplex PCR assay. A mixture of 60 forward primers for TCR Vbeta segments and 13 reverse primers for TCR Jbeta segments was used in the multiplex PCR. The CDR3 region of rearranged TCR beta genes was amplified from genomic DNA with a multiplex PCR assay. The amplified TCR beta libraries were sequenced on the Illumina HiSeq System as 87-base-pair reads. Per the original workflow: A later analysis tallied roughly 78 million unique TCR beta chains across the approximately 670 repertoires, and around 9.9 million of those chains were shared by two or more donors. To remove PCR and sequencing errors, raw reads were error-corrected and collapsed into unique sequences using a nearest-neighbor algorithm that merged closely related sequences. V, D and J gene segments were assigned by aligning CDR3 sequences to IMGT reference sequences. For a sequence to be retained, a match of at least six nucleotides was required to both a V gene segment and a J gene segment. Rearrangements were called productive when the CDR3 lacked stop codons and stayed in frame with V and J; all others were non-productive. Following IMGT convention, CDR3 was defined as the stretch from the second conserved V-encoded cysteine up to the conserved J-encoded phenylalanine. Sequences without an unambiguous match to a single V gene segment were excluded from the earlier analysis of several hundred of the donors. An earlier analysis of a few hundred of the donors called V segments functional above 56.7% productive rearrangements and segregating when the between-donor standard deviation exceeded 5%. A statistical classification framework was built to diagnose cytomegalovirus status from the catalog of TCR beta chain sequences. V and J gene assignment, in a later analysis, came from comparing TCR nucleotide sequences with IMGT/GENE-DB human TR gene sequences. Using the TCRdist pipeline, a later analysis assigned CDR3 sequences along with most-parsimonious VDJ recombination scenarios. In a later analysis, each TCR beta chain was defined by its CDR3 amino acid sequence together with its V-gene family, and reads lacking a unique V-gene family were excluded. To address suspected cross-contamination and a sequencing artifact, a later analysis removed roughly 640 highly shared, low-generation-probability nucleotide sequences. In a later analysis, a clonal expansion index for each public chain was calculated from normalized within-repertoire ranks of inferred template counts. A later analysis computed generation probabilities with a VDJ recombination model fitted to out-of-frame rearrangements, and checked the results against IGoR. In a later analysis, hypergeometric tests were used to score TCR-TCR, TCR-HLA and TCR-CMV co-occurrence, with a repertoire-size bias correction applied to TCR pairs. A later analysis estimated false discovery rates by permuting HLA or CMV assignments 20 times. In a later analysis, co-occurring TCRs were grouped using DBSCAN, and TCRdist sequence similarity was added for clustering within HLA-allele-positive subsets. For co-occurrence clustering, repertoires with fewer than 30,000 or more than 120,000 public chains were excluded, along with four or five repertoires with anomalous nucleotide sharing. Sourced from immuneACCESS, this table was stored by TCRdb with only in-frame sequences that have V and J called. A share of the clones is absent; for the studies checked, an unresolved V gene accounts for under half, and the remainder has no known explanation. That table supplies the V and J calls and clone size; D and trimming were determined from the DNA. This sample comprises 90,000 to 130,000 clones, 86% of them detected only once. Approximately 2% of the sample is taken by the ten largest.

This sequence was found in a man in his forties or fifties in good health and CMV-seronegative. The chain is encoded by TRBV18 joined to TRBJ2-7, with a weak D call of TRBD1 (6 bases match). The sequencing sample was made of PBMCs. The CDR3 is CASSPYRANEQYF. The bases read TGTGCCAGCTCACCTTACAGGGCGAACGAGCAGTACTTC. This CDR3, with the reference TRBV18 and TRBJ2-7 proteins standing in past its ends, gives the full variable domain NAGVMQNPRHLVRRRGQEARLRCSPMKGHSHVYWYRQLPEEGLKFMVYLQKENIIDESGMPKERFSAEFPKEGPSILRIQQVVRGDSAAYFCASSPYRANEQYFGPGTRLTVT.